These T cell receptor beta chains were read from a single sample in a study of PD-L1 blockade in urothelial cancer. Assay used: immunoSEQ multiplex PCR; TCRdb lists only in-frame clones, some missing. The profile shows roughly 50,000 clones, 85% of them singletons. Material: PBMCs, obtained around atezolizumab (anti-PD-L1) treatment. The receptors here all came from a man between 70 and 80 years old with urothelial cancer. Each CDR3 is given without its conserved first and last residue. Each record gives: J gene, V gene, clone size, CDR3 protein. Not all rows give a size; the values are once, few, many and, for expanded clones, a class.

j_gene: TRBJ2-7
v_gene: TRBV27
abundance: once
CDR3aa: ASSLSGGDLPYEQY

j_gene: TRBJ2-2
v_gene: TRBV25-1
abundance: few
CDR3aa: ASSEWETGLGVGELF

j_gene: TRBJ2-7
v_gene: TRBV19
abundance: -
CDR3aa: ASGPGTGGYEQY

j_gene: TRBJ2-1
v_gene: TRBV19
abundance: -
CDR3aa: ASSIRDRVNNEQF

j_gene: TRBJ2-7
v_gene: TRBV7-2
abundance: -
CDR3aa: ASSFGGISYEQY

j_gene: TRBJ2-5
v_gene: TRBV25-1
abundance: -
CDR3aa: ASSEEGGWKTQY

j_gene: TRBJ2-5
v_gene: TRBV6-6
abundance: -
CDR3aa: ASSWGDRQETQY

j_gene: TRBJ2-7
v_gene: TRBV18
abundance: -
CDR3aa: ASSPGQGMHEQY

j_gene: TRBJ2-1
v_gene: TRBV5-1
abundance: -
CDR3aa: ASSEGTSGHNEQF

j_gene: TRBJ2-7
v_gene: TRBV28
abundance: -
CDR3aa: ASSLLAAVPEQY

j_gene: TRBJ2-2
v_gene: TRBV15
abundance: -
CDR3aa: ATSRDYGGTNTGELF

j_gene: -
v_gene: TRBV5-1
abundance: -
CDR3aa: ASSLGQGPPYEQY

j_gene: TRBJ2-1
v_gene: TRBV5-1
abundance: -
CDR3aa: ASSLVAGGRNEQF

j_gene: TRBJ2-3
v_gene: TRBV6-5
abundance: -
CDR3aa: ASSYSGQGTDTQY

j_gene: TRBJ1-1
v_gene: TRBV27
abundance: few
CDR3aa: ASSPGQGLYTEAF

j_gene: TRBJ1-1
v_gene: TRBV27
abundance: -
CDR3aa: ASSRGQGATEAF

j_gene: TRBJ2-1
v_gene: TRBV10-3
abundance: -
CDR3aa: AISESEGVDEQF

j_gene: TRBJ2-1
v_gene: TRBV2
abundance: -
CDR3aa: ASRGTSVTMNEQF

j_gene: TRBJ2-1
v_gene: TRBV19
abundance: -
CDR3aa: ASGDFPNEQF

j_gene: TRBJ2-3
v_gene: TRBV27
abundance: -
CDR3aa: ASRTGLAGDTQY

j_gene: TRBJ2-1
v_gene: TRBV5-1
abundance: -
CDR3aa: ASSPPGSRYNEQF

j_gene: TRBJ2-1
v_gene: TRBV11-3
abundance: once
CDR3aa: ASSLDRVNEQF

j_gene: TRBJ2-7
v_gene: TRBV11-2
abundance: -
CDR3aa: ASSFRWAFKAYEQY

j_gene: TRBJ2-1
v_gene: TRBV4-1
abundance: -
CDR3aa: ASSPVVAVRNEQF

j_gene: TRBJ2-5
v_gene: TRBV7-3
abundance: -
CDR3aa: ASSATGTAQETQY

j_gene: TRBJ2-1
v_gene: TRBV7-9
abundance: -
CDR3aa: ASRLAGGEQF

j_gene: TRBJ2-7
v_gene: TRBV5-5
abundance: -
CDR3aa: ASSSGTGLYEQY

j_gene: TRBJ2-7
v_gene: TRBV19
abundance: once
CDR3aa: ASSPRTSGGPYEQY

j_gene: TRBJ2-1
v_gene: TRBV10-3
abundance: -
CDR3aa: AGGASGSNEQF

j_gene: TRBJ1-1
v_gene: TRBV11-2
abundance: -
CDR3aa: ASDPSGVGAF

j_gene: TRBJ2-1
v_gene: TRBV12-5
abundance: -
CDR3aa: ASGLDQREWNEQF

j_gene: TRBJ2-3
v_gene: TRBV27
abundance: few
CDR3aa: ASSLRGRGSTDTQY

j_gene: TRBJ1-1
v_gene: TRBV5-1
abundance: -
CDR3aa: ASRSDGANTEAF

j_gene: TRBJ2-3
v_gene: TRBV5-1
abundance: -
CDR3aa: ASSSQAPTDTQY

j_gene: TRBJ2-3
v_gene: TRBV5-4
abundance: -
CDR3aa: ASSVRLGTDTQY

j_gene: TRBJ2-7
v_gene: TRBV30
abundance: -
CDR3aa: AWSVSGLLVYEQY

j_gene: TRBJ2-7
v_gene: TRBV29-1
abundance: -
CDR3aa: SVEMASRPYEQY

j_gene: TRBJ2-3
v_gene: TRBV19
abundance: -
CDR3aa: ASSSPGTSGRGTDTQY

j_gene: TRBJ1-2
v_gene: TRBV5-4
abundance: -
CDR3aa: ASTGGEAYGYT

j_gene: TRBJ2-3
v_gene: TRBV2
abundance: -
CDR3aa: ASSGQGLDTQY

j_gene: TRBJ2-5
v_gene: TRBV25-1
abundance: -
CDR3aa: ASSDDQGNQETQY